Below are 25 T cell receptor beta chains sequenced from a single sample in a study of cytomegalovirus exposure and HLA in healthy donors. The primer mix had 60 Vbeta and 13 Jbeta primers. The repertoire was sequenced with immunoSEQ multiplex PCR; TCRdb's copy has only in-frame clones and lacks some. The repertoire holds about 180,000 clones, with around 70% as singletons. Material for sequencing was PBMCs. The source of these receptors is a male donor in good health and CMV-seronegative.

The genes are TRBV30 and TRBJ1-5; 8 positions agree with TRBD1. V was clipped by 0 bases and J by 8 bases; unmatched bases: 6. The CDR3 is 14 residues long. From germline, CDR1 is GTSNPN and CDR2 SVGIG (reference sequence). The CDR3 DNA sequence: TGTGCCTGGAGTGTCCGACAGGGGAGGAAGCCCCAGCATTTT. Translated: CAWSVRQGRKPQHF.

The chain joins TRBV25-1 to TRBJ2-5, with TRBD2 identical over 9 bases. The V gene end was trimmed by 2 bases and the J gene end by 5 bases; junction bases not matched to a gene: 6. Germline V gene data show CDR1 as MGHDK and CDR2 as SYGVNS. This CDR3 region has 15 residues. The CDR3 DNA reads TGTGCCAGCAGTGAAAATAGCGGGAGCTTGGAGACCCAGTACTTC. As protein: CASSENSGSLETQYF.

The V call is TRBV7-8, the J call TRBJ2-3; weak D call: TRBD1 (6 bases). Between the trimmed V and J ends, which lost 0 bases and 1 base, there was a span of 11 bases. The length of the CDR3 is 16 residues. CDR1 SGHVS and CDR2 FQNEAQ come from the germline V gene. The CDR3 nucleotides are TGTGCCAGCAGCTTAGCGGGGGCCCCCCGCACAGATACGCAGTATTTT. It codes for CASSLAGAPRTDTQYF.

This chain uses TRBV7-9 with TRBJ1-3; D may be TRBD1 (5 bases). Germline V gene sequence: CDR1 SEHNR, CDR2 FQNEAQ (reference sequence). V lost 5 bases and J 1 base, leaving 9 bases between the germline ends. The CDR3 consists of 14 residues. The CDR3 nucleotides are TGTGCCAGCAGCCCGACAGAATCTGGAAACACCATATATTTT. Translation gives CASSPTESGNTIYF.

The chain joins TRBV10-3 to TRBJ1-3; D uncertain. Germline V gene sequence: CDR1 ENHRY, CDR2 SYGVKD. V was pared by 5 bases and J by 0 bases, with 14 bases between. The CDR3 has 16 amino acids. Here the CDR3 reads CAISQNAGSSGNTIYF. As DNA, the CDR3 is TGTGCCATCAGTCAAAACGCAGGCTCCTCTGGAAACACCATATATTTT.

The chain links TRBV4-1 to TRBJ1-5, with 9 bases that match TRBD1. CDR3 length: 15 amino acids. Germline V CDR1 and CDR2: MGHRA, YSYEKL. Losses at the gene ends were 0 bases for V and 11 bases for J; bases not matched to a gene: 8. DNA of the CDR3: TGCGCCAGCAGCCAAGAGGGACAGGGAATCCAGTCCCAGCATTTT. The encoded protein is CASSQEGQGIQSQHF.

The chain recombines TRBV6-5 with TRBJ2-7, with D perhaps matching TRBD1 (6 bases). The CDR3 loop spans 12 amino acids. Trimming cost V 7 bases and J 4 bases, with 11 bases left between them. Germline lookup yields CDR1 MNHEY and CDR2 SVGAGI. DNA for the CDR3: TGTGCCAGCATGAGACAGGTTTACGAGCAGTACTTC. Translation: CASMRQVYEQYF.

This sequence joins TRBV9 and TRBJ2-4, with 8 bases that match TRBD2. This CDR3 comprises 13 residues. Looked up from germline, CDR1 is SGDLS and CDR2 is YYNGEE. Losses at the gene ends were 4 bases for V and 11 bases for J; bases not matched to a gene: 8. CDR3 DNA: TGTGCCAGCAGCACAGCGGGAGAGGCGGTTCAGTACTTC. It yields the protein CASSTAGEAVQYF. The full variable domain, rest sourced from reference TRBV9 and TRBJ2-4, is DSGVTQTPKHLITATGQRVTLRCSPRSGDLSVYWYQQSLDQGLQFLIQYYNGEERAKGNILERFSAQQFPDLHSELNLSSLELGDSALYFCASSTAGEAVQYFGAGTRLSVL.

The V and J genes are TRBV7-9 and TRBJ2-5; D gene ambiguous. The V gene's germline CDR1 is SEHNR and CDR2 FQNEAQ (reference sequence). The CDR3 sequence is 13 residues long. The germline V and J ends were trimmed by 5 bases and 3 bases, with 10 bases remaining between them. In nucleotides, the CDR3 is TGTGCCAGCAGCCGTTCTCTCGAAGAGACCCAGTACTTC. Protein product: CASSRSLEETQYF.

Points on this clone: Germline and junction disagree at one end, which may indicate a read error. This sequence joins TRBV7-9 and TRBJ2-3; D is unclear. Germline CDR1 and CDR2: SEHNR and FQNEAQ (reference sequence). The CDR3 runs to 12 residues. CDR3 nucleotides: TGTTCCAGCAGACATACACGAGATACGCAGTATTTT. It specifies CSSRHTRDTQYF.

V and J are TRBV5-4 and TRBJ2-3; D not certain. The CDR3 loop spans 13 amino acids. Per germline, CDR1 SGHNT and CDR2 YYREEE (reference sequence). Deletions cut 2 bases from V and 1 base from J, with 5 bases between. CDR3 residues: CASSFSGTDTQYF. CDR3 bases: TGTGCCAGCAGCTTCTCGGGCACAGATACGCAGTATTTT.

The chain carries TRBV30 and TRBJ1-5, with TRBD1 matching over 8 bases. Germline V gene sequence: CDR1 GTSNPN, CDR2 SVGIG (reference sequence). The CDR3 has 13 amino acids. V lost 4 bases and J lost 7; bases outside the gene matches: 6. The CDR3 loop is CAWTGGAGQPQHF. Here the CDR3 DNA reads TGTGCCTGGACAGGGGGCGCGGGCCAGCCCCAGCATTTT.

The chain uses TRBV10-3 and TRBJ2-1; TRBD2 agrees at 8 bases. Germline loops: CDR1 ENHRY, CDR2 SYGVKD. Trimming took 10 bases from V and 7 from J; bases not matched to a gene: 9. The CDR3 length is 13 residues. The CDR3 sequence is CATAGGNENEQFF. CDR3 bases: TGTGCCACGGCGGGGGGCAATGAGAATGAGCAGTTCTTC.

The chain recombines TRBV18 with TRBJ1-1; D unresolved. The CDR3 is 15 residues long. The germline V gene has CDR1 KGHSH and CDR2 LQKENI. V lost 2 bases and J lost 8, with 18 bases in between. CDR3 sequence (DNA): TGTGCCAGCTCACCATCCCCAGGTGCCTCGGGGGAAGCTTTCTTT. It codes for CASSPSPGASGEAFF. Full variable domain (missing parts from reference TRBV18 and TRBJ1-1): NAGVMQNPRHLVRRRGQEARLRCSPMKGHSHVYWYRQLPEEGLKFMVYLQKENIIDESGMPKERFSAEFPKEGPSILRIQQVVRGDSAAYFCASSPSPGASGEAFFGQGTRLTVV.

V gene TRBV10-3 combines with J gene TRBJ2-1, with 10 bases identical to TRBD2. The germline gives CDR1 ENHRY, CDR2 SYGVKD. The length of the CDR3 is 17 residues. The V and J ends lost 1 base and 8 bases, in that order; junction bases with no gene match: 11. The CDR3 protein is CAISEYPSGSESHEQFF. CDR3 nucleotides: TGTGCCATCAGTGAGTATCCTAGCGGGAGCGAGTCCCATGAGCAGTTCTTC.

The sample holds a few counts of this clone. The rearrangement joins TRBV10-3 to TRBJ1-6; no firm D call. V lost 3 bases and J 2 bases, leaving 11 bases between the germline ends. Germline V gives CDR1 ENHRY, CDR2 SYGVKD. The CDR3 spans 16 residues. The CDR3 spells CAISDGVSPYNSPLHF. The DNA for the CDR3 is TGTGCCATCAGTGATGGAGTCAGCCCCTATAATTCACCCCTCCACTTT.

The chain is built from TRBV7-3 and TRBJ2-7; 11 bases map to TRBD1. The CDR3 has 16 amino acids. With 5 bases clipped from V and 5 bases from J, the junction kept 11 bases outside the gene matches. Germline-derived CDR1 and CDR2 are SGHTA and FQGTGA. The CDR3 sequence: CASSPLGTGGFHEQYF. Written as DNA, the CDR3 is TGTGCCAGCAGCCCGCTGGGGACAGGGGGGTTTCACGAGCAGTACTTC.

The table lists this clone with a count of one. The chain uses TRBV7-3 and TRBJ2-1, with 7 bases that match TRBD2. V was clipped by 5 bases and J by 2 bases; unmatched bases: 6. Germline V gene data show CDR1 as SGHTA and CDR2 as FQGTGA. The CDR3 spans 15 residues. Here the CDR3 DNA reads TGTGCCAGCAGCCAAGAGGCGGGGGCCTACAATGAGCAGTTCTTC. Translated, it gives CASSQEAGAYNEQFF.

The chain couples TRBV6-5 to TRBJ2-2; D uncertain. This CDR3 has 12 residues. V was trimmed by 6 bases and J by 7 bases, leaving 9 bases between them. Germline CDR1 MNHEY, CDR2 SVGAGI. CDR3 sequence reads: CASRAMVGELFF. The CDR3 bases are TGTGCCAGCAGGGCCATGGTCGGGGAGCTGTTTTTT.

This clone was counted only a few times. This rearrangement joins TRBV23-1 to TRBJ2-1, with 12 bases fitting TRBD2. TRBV23-1 is designated an ORF whose function remains uncertain. Trimming took 7 bases from V and 4 from J; bases not matched to a gene: 11. The CDR3 loop spans 17 amino acids. The CDR3 bases are TGCGCCAGCAAAAAGCCCCCTAGCGGGGGGGCGTACAATGAGCAGTTCTTC. Protein: CASKKPPSGGAYNEQFF.

The chain joins TRBV15 to TRBJ1-5, with a tentative D call TRBD1 (5 bases). The CDR3 runs 14 residues. The germline gives CDR1 LNHNV, CDR2 YYDKDF (reference sequence). Trimming cost V 1 base and J 7 bases, with 11 bases left between them. The CDR3 loop reads CATSRAGRVQPQHF. The CDR3 coding sequence is TGTGCCACCAGCAGAGCGGGCAGGGTACAGCCCCAGCATTTT. Looking up the rest from reference TRBV15 and TRBJ1-5 gives the full variable domain: DAMVIQNPRYQVTQFGKPVTLSCSQTLNHNVMYWYQQKSSQAPKLLFHYYDKDFNNEADTPDNFQSRRPNTSFCFLDIRSPGLGDTAMYLCATSRAGRVQPQHFGDGTRLSIL.

The chain links TRBV18 to TRBJ1-5, with 7 bases identical to TRBD1. V shed 3 bases and J 4 bases; nucleotides not matched to a gene: 6. The CDR3 loop spans 15 amino acids. CDR1 is KGHSH and CDR2 is LQKENI in the germline V gene. The DNA of the CDR3 is TGTGCCAGCTCACCGCCCGGGACAGATAATCAGCCCCAGCATTTT. Its translation is CASSPPGTDNQPQHF.

The genes are TRBV7-9 and TRBJ2-3; 9 bases match TRBD1. V lost 6 bases, J lost 9 bases, and 13 bases stayed unmatched. CDR3 size: 15 residues. Germline loops: CDR1 SEHNR, CDR2 FQNEAQ (reference sequence). The CDR3 sequence: CASRHYRDRVETQYF. CDR3 DNA: TGTGCCAGCAGACACTACCGGGACAGGGTCGAAACGCAGTATTTT.

Concerning this clone: Mismatch with germline at one junction end may stem from a read error. Other DNA sequences from this sample encode an identical CDR3 as well. This rearrangement joins TRBV7-6 to TRBJ2-3; tentative D call: TRBD2 (6 bases). CDR1 and CDR2 from the germline V gene are SGHVS and FNYEAQ. The CDR3 has 14 amino acids. Here the CDR3 DNA reads TGCGCCAGCAGCTTATCGGAGCGGGCCGGGGGGCAGTATTTT. Encoded protein: CASSLSERAGGQYF.

The chain couples TRBV6-6 to TRBJ1-4; no clear D gene. Per the germline V gene, CDR1 is MNHNY and CDR2 is SVGAGI (reference sequence). The ends were cut back, 5 bases at V and 5 bases at J, with 18 bases in the middle. This CDR3 has 16 residues. CDR3 sequence reads: CASSPPGASENEKLFF. The DNA of the CDR3 is TGTGCCAGCAGTCCTCCCGGAGCGAGTGAGAATGAAAAACTGTTTTTT.